This T cell receptor (beta chain) was sequenced in a study of shared clonotypes between healthy human individuals. Some clones are missing from TCRdb's copy, which holds only in-frame ones; the method was immunoSEQ multiplex PCR. The table has about 1.1 million clones, approximately 80% seen once. Donors included only healthy HIV-negative adults lacking recent acute infections or vaccinations. Splitting the CD4+ cells yielded a CD45RA+ naive subset and a CD45RA-negative memory subset. The ends were cut back, 6 bases at V and 2 bases at J, with 17 bases in the middle. CDR1 and CDR2 (germline): MDHEN, SYDVKM. This CDR3 is built from 15 residues.

What was sequenced was memory CD4+ T cells from PBMCs. Noted subset: CD45RA-negative fraction. This receptor was identified in a man aged 18 to 35 in good health. Some clones in this sample may be carry-over from other donors' samples. The genes are TRBV28 and TRBJ2-7; no reliable D call. The CDR3 reads CASSPNYQVTYEQYF. In DNA, the CDR3 is TGTGCCAGCAGCCCTAACTATCAGGTTACCTACGAGCAGTACTTC.